A single sample is the source of the 12 T cell receptor beta chains below, sequenced in a study of blood T cell repertoires in COVID-19. Measured with immunoSEQ multiplex PCR; TCRdb has only the in-frame clones, and not every one. The sample shows about 190,000 clones, more than 85% of them seen only once. What was sequenced was peripheral blood. The receptor set was obtained from a man aged 70-80 years with active or convalescent COVID-19.

In its sample, this clone was seen once. V and J are TRBV12-3 or TRBV12-4 and TRBJ2-7; TRBD1 matches at 8 bases. The CDR3 loop spans 12 amino acids. The junction had 2 bases not matched to a gene; V was cut back by 7 bases and J by 3 bases. CDR3 nucleotides: TGTGCCAGCAAAGGGACAGGCTACGAGCAGTACTTC. This encodes CASKGTGYEQYF.

The chain recombines TRBV2 with TRBJ1-1; maybe TRBD1 (6 bases). V gave up 6 bases and J gave up 2 bases, with 13 bases separating them. This CDR3 region has 14 residues. Germline loops: CDR1 SNHLY, CDR2 FYNNEI. The CDR3 DNA sequence: TGTGCCAGCAGATCTAGGGGGTTCAACACTGAAGCTTTCTTT. This translates into CASRSRGFNTEAFF.

The V call is TRBV9, the J call TRBJ2-3; D possibly corresponds to TRBD1 (6 bases). The CDR3 extends over 15 amino acids. Looked up from germline, CDR1 is SGDLS and CDR2 is YYNGEE. V lost 3 bases and J lost 1, with 12 bases in between. This CDR3 is CASSAHREGTDTQYF. The DNA for the CDR3 is TGTGCCAGCAGCGCTCACAGGGAAGGCACAGATACGCAGTATTTT.

The chain recombines TRBV3-1 (or the pseudogene TRBV3-2) with TRBJ2-3; D is undetermined. CDR3 length: 15 residues. In germline, CDR1 is LGHDT, CDR2 YNNKEL (reference sequence). Deletions cut 1 base from V and 1 base from J, with 9 bases between. The CDR3 here is CASSQVLVGTDTQYF. CDR3 coding DNA: TGTGCCAGCAGCCAAGTTCTAGTCGGCACAGATACGCAGTATTTT.

The chain couples TRBV30 to TRBJ2-7, with TRBD2 matching 9 bases. Germline values: CDR1 GTSNPN, CDR2 SVGIG (reference sequence). V trimming: 0 bases; J trimming: 2 bases; junction bases outside the gene matches: 5. The CDR3 consists of 15 residues. Written as DNA, the CDR3 is TGTGCCTGGAGTGTGGGGGCGGGGGGGACCTACGAGCAGTACTTC. Its protein is CAWSVGAGGTYEQYF.

The rearrangement uses TRBV7-9 and TRBJ2-7, with 7 bases matching TRBD1. The V gene's germline CDR1 is SEHNR and CDR2 FQNEAQ (reference sequence). The CDR3 loop spans 14 amino acids. V shed 3 bases and J 9 bases; nucleotides not matched to a gene: 11. CDR3 sequence reads: CASSFGEGGWGQYF. CDR3 coding DNA: TGTGCCAGCAGCTTCGGGGAAGGGGGCTGGGGGCAGTACTTC.

The genes are TRBV9 and TRBJ1-2, with D possibly TRBD1 on 5 matching bases. Trimming shortened V by 0 bases and J by 7 bases, and 13 bases separated the two germline ends. CDR3 length equals 14 residues. Germline V gene lookup returns CDR1 SGDLS and CDR2 YYNGEE. The CDR3 nucleotides read TGTGCCAGCAGCGTAGGTGTGGGGCAGGGTGGCTACACCTTC. Translating it yields CASSVGVGQGGYTF.

The V and J genes are TRBV5-1 and TRBJ2-7; TRBD1 matches 11 bases. This CDR3 is 14 amino acids long. V lost 4 bases and J lost 5; bases outside the gene matches: 5. Germline loops: CDR1 SGHRS, CDR2 YFSETQ. For the CDR3, the DNA is TGCGCCAGCAGCAAGGGACAGGGGGTCGACGAGCAGTACTTC. Encoded protein: CASSKGQGVDEQYF.

The CDR3 is CASSLGGAQETQYF. The CDR3 DNA follows: TGTGCCAGCAGTTTGGGGGGGGCGCAGGAGACCCAGTACTTC. The chain carries TRBV27 and TRBJ2-5, with D perhaps TRBD2 (7 bases). CDR1 is MNHEY and CDR2 is SMNVEV in the germline V gene (reference sequence). The CDR3 has 14 amino acids. The V gene lost 3 bases and the J gene lost 5 bases, with 13 bases spanning the gap.

The J gene is TRBJ1-5, the V gene TRBV27; 7 bases agree with TRBD1. This CDR3 contains 18 residues. Trimming took 1 base from V and 1 from J; bases not matched to a gene: 10. Per germline, CDR1 MNHEY and CDR2 SMNVEV (reference sequence). The CDR3 is CASSLYDRENESNQPQHF. The CDR3 DNA follows: TGTGCCAGCAGTTTATATGACAGGGAAAATGAGAGCAATCAGCCCCAGCATTTT.

This chain links TRBV5-1 with TRBJ1-6, with D unclear. CDR1 and CDR2 (germline): SGHRS, YFSETQ. The CDR3 totals 14 residues. V was trimmed by 0 bases and J by 7 bases, leaving 8 bases between them. CDR3 DNA sequence: TGCGCCAGCAGCTTGGCGGTTGTGAATTCACCCCTCCACTTT. Translated, it gives CASSLAVVNSPLHF.

The rearrangement joins TRBV5-1 to TRBJ2-3; 9 bases match TRBD1. Per germline, CDR1 SGHRS and CDR2 YFSETQ. This CDR3 spans 17 amino acids. V lost 4 bases, J lost 1 base, and 10 bases stayed unmatched. This CDR3 reads CASSLLPQGAGTDTQYF. The CDR3 DNA reads as TGCGCCAGCAGCCTCTTACCACAGGGGGCCGGCACAGATACGCAGTATTTT.